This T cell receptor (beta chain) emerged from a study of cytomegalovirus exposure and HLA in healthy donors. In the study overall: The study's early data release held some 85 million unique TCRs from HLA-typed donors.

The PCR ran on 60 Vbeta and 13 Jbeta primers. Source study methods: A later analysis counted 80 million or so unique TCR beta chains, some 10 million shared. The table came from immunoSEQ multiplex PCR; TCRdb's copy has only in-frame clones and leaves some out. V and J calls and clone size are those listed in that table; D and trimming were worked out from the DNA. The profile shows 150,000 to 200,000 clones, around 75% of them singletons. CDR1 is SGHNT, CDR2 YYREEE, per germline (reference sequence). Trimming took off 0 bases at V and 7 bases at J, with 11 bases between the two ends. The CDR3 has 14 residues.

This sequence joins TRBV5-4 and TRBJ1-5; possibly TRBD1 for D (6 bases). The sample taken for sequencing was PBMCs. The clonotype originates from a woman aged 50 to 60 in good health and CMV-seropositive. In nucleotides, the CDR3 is TGTGCCAGCAGCTTGGCAGGGGTTGGGCAGCCCCAGCATTTT. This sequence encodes CASSLAGVGQPQHF.